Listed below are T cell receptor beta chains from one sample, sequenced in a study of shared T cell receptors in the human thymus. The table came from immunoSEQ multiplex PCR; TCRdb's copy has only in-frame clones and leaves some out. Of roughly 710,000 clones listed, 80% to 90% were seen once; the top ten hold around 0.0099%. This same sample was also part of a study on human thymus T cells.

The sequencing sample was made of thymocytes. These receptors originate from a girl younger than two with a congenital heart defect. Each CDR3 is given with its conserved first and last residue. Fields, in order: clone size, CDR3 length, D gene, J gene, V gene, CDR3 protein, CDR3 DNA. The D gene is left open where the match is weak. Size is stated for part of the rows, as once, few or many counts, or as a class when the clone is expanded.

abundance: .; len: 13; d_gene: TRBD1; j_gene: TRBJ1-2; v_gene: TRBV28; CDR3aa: CAGQKQGAHGYTF; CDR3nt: TGTGCCGGCCAAAAACAGGGGGCGCACGGCTACACCTTC
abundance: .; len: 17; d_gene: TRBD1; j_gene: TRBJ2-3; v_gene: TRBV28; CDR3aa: CASRDRNLPATANAQYF; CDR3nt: TGTGCCAGCAGGGACAGGAATCTACCAGCTACCGCGAATGCGCAGTATTTT
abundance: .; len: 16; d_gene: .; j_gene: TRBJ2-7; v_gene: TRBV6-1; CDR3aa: CASSELQTTGLYEQYF; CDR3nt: TGTGCCAGCAGTGAACTACAGACAACTGGTCTCTACGAGCAGTACTTC
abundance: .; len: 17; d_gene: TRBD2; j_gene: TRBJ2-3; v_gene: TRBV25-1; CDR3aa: CASSDRPSGPSTDTQYF; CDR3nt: TGTGCCAGCAGTGATCGCCCTAGCGGGCCTAGCACAGATACGCAGTATTTT
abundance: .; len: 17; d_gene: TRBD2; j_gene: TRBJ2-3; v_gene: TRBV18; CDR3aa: CASSPGSGGAGTDTQYF; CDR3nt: TGTGCCAGCTCACCAGGGAGCGGGGGGGCAGGTACAGATACGCAGTATTTT
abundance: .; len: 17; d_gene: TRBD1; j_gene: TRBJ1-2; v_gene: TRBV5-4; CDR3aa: CASSHSPGTGTSYGYTF; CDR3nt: TGTGCCAGCAGCCATAGTCCCGGGACAGGGACGAGCTATGGCTACACCTTC
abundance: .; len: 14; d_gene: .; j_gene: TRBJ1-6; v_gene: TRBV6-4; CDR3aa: CASSKNRFSSPLHF; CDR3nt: TGTGCCAGCAGTAAGAACAGGTTTTCTTCACCCCTCCACTTT
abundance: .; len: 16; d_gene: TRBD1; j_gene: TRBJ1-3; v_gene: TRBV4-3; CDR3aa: CASSHRDSPAGNTIYF; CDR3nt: TGCGCCAGCAGCCACCGGGACAGTCCGGCTGGAAACACCATATATTTT
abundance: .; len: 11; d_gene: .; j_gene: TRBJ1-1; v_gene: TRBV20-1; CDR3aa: CSAVLVAEAFF; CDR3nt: TGCAGTGCTGTATTGGTAGCTGAAGCTTTCTTT
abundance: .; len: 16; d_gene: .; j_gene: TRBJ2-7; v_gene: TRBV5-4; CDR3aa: CASSVGARGGTYEQYF; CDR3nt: TGTGCCAGCAGCGTTGGAGCGCGGGGAGGAACCTACGAGCAGTACTTC
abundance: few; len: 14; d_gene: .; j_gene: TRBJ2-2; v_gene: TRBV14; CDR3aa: CASSQGHYTGELFF; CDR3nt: TGTGCCAGCAGCCAGGGACATTACACCGGGGAGCTGTTTTTT
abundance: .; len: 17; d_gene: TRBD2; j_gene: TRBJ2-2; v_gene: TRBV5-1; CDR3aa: CASTQLLAGTHTGELFF; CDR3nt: TGCGCCAGCACACAACTACTAGCGGGGACCCACACCGGGGAGCTGTTTTTT
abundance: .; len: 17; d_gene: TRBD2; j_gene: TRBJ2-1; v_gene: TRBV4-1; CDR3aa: CASTNNNGTSVRNEQFF; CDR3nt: TGCGCCAGCACTAACAACAACGGGACTAGCGTGAGGAATGAGCAGTTCTTC
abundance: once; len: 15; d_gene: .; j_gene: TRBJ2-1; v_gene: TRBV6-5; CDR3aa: CASSKQAPNYNEQFF; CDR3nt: TGTGCCAGCAGTAAACAGGCCCCAAACTACAATGAGCAGTTCTTC
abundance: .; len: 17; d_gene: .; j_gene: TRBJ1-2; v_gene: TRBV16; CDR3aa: CASSPTRQGERNYGYTF; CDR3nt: TGTGCCAGCAGCCCCACTCGGCAGGGCGAGAGAAACTATGGCTACACCTTC
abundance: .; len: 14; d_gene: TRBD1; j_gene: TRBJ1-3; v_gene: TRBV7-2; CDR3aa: CASSLTGTGNTIYF; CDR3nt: TGTGCCAGCAGCTTGACAGGGACTGGAAACACCATATATTTT
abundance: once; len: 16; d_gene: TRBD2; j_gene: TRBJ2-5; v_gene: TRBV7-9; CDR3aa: CASSSSGTRRAETQYF; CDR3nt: TGTGCCAGCAGCTCGTCCGGGACTAGACGGGCCGAGACCCAGTACTTC
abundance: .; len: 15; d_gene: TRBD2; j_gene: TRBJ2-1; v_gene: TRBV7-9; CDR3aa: CASSVRDLGEGEQFF; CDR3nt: TGTGCCAGCAGCGTGCGGGACCTCGGGGAGGGTGAGCAGTTCTTC
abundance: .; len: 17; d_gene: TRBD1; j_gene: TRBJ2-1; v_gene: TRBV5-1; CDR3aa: CASSPFVQGASYNEQFF; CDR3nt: TGCGCCAGCAGCCCTTTCGTTCAGGGGGCTTCCTACAATGAGCAGTTCTTC
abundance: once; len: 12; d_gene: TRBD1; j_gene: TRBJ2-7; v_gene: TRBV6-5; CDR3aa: CASRDRLHEQYF; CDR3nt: TGTGCCAGCAGGGACAGGCTCCACGAGCAGTACTTC
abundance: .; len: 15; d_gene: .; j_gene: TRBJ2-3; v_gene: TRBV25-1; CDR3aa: CASSRYGVSTDTQYF; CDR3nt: TGTGCCAGCAGCCGGTACGGGGTTAGCACAGATACGCAGTATTTT
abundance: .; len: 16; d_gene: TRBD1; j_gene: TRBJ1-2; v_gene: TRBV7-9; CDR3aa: CASSVPRDRENYGYTF; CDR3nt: TGTGCCAGCAGCGTACCCCGGGACAGGGAAAACTATGGCTACACCTTC
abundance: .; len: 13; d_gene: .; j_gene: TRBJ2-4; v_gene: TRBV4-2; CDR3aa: CASSLRAKNIQYF; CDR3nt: TGTGCCAGCAGCCTTCGGGCCAAAAACATTCAGTACTTC
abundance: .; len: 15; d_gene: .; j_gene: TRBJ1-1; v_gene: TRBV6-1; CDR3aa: CASSEAGAGDTEAFF; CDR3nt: TGTGCCAGCAGTGAAGCTGGCGCAGGGGACACTGAAGCTTTCTTT
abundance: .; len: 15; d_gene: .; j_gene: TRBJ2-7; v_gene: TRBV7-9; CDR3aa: CASSLEQGTLYEQYF; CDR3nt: TGTGCCAGCAGCTTAGAACAGGGGACTCTCTACGAGCAGTACTTC
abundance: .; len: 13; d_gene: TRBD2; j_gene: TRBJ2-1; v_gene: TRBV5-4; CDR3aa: CASAGGFYNEQFF; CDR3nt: TGTGCCAGCGCCGGGGGGTTCTACAATGAGCAGTTCTTC
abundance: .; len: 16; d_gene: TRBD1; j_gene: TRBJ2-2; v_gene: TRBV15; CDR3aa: CATSRTGGGGPGELFF; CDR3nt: TGTGCCACCAGCAGGACAGGGGGTGGTGGACCCGGGGAGCTGTTTTTT
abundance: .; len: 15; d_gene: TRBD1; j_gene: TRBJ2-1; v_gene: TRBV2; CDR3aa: CASTGTGEQVNEQFF; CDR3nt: TGTGCCAGCACCGGGACAGGGGAACAAGTGAATGAGCAGTTCTTC
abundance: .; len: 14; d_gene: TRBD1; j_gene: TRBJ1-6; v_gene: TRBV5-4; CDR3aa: CASSLGDRGSPLHF; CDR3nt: TGTGCCAGCAGCTTGGGGGACAGGGGTTCACCCCTCCACTTT
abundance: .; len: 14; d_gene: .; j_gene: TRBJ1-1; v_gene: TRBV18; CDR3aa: CASSPNLDKAEAFF; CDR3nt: TGTGCCAGCTCACCCAACTTGGACAAAGCTGAAGCTTTCTTT